What follows are 14 T cell receptor beta chains derived from one specimen sequenced in a study of blood T cell repertoires in COVID-19. Sequenced by immunoSEQ multiplex PCR; TCRdb stores in-frame clones only, minus some. Here the sample spans around 190,000 clones, about nine tenths being singletons. Input material: peripheral blood. These receptors were collected from an older man with active or convalescent COVID-19.

As DNA, the CDR3 is TGTGCCAGCTCACCACTGGGTACAGGGAACACCGGGGAGCTGTTTTTT. This codes for CASSPLGTGNTGELFF. The genes are TRBV18 and TRBJ2-2, with D maybe TRBD1 (5 bases). Germline CDR1 reads KGHSH; CDR2 reads LQKENI. This CDR3 is built from 16 residues. V lost 1 base, J lost 1 base, and 10 bases lay in between.

This chain links TRBV6-6 with TRBJ2-7; a possible D gene is TRBD2 (6 bases). V dropped 7 bases and J dropped 2 bases, with 15 bases sitting between them. From germline, CDR1 is MNHNY and CDR2 SVGAGI (reference sequence). The CDR3 covers 14 residues. CDR3: CASIGRGQAYEQYF. CDR3 nucleotides: TGTGCCAGCATCGGGCGGGGTCAAGCCTACGAGCAGTACTTC.

This CDR3 reads CASSRSPGLAGRRQYF. The CDR3 region has the DNA TGTGCCAGCAGCCGATCACCGGGGCTAGCGGGCCGCCGACAGTACTTC. The rearrangement links TRBV11-2 to TRBJ2-7; 8 nucleotides match TRBD2. The CDR3 runs 16 residues. Germline V lookup: CDR1 SGHAT, CDR2 FQNNGV. Trimming at V came to 5 bases and at J to 10 bases, leaving 19 bases not matched to a gene.

This chain joins TRBV3-1 (or the pseudogene TRBV3-2) and TRBJ2-7; 10 bases line up with TRBD1. The CDR3 spans 16 residues. Per germline, CDR1 LGHDT and CDR2 YNNKEL (reference sequence). The junction had 10 bases not matched to a gene; V was cut back by 1 base and J by 7 bases. The CDR3 DNA reads as TGTGCCAGCAGCCAAGGGATCCCGGGACAGGGGAAAGAGCAGTACTTC. It translates to CASSQGIPGQGKEQYF.

This clone was recorded a few times. The chain couples TRBV7-6 to TRBJ2-7, with 8 bases that match TRBD1. With 5 bases clipped from V and 12 bases from J, the junction kept 15 bases outside the gene matches. CDR1 and CDR2 from the germline V gene are SGHVS and FNYEAQ. The CDR3 length is 14 residues. The CDR3 DNA reads as TGTGCCAGCAGCCTCGCGGCAGGGGGCGGTCAAGGGTACTTC. Amino acids: CASSLAAGGGQGYF.

The J gene is TRBJ1-4, the V gene TRBV30; D gene uncertain. The CDR3 extends over 17 amino acids. Germline values: CDR1 GTSNPN, CDR2 SVGIG (reference sequence). Trimming removed 0 bases at V and 7 bases at J, with 21 bases between. DNA of the CDR3: TGTGCCTGGAGTGTACGACGAGAGGGCTTAGGGAGTGAAAAACTGTTTTTT. Amino acid sequence: CAWSVRREGLGSEKLFF. The full variable domain, rest sourced from reference TRBV30 and TRBJ1-4, is SQTIHQWPATLVQPVGSPLSLECTVEGTSNPNLYWYRQAAGRGLQLLFYSVGIGQISSEVPQNLSASRPQDRQFILSSKKLLLSDSGFYLCAWSVRREGLGSEKLFFGSGTQLSVL.

This chain joins TRBV15 and TRBJ2-7; possibly TRBD2 for D (6 bases). V lost 0 bases and J lost 4, with 16 bases in between. CDR1 and CDR2 (germline): LNHNV, YYDKDF (reference sequence). The CDR3 runs 16 residues. The CDR3 protein is CATSRDGGFGSYEQYF. The CDR3 DNA is TGTGCCACCAGCAGAGATGGAGGGTTCGGGTCGTACGAGCAGTACTTC. The full variable domain, in which reference TRBV15 and TRBJ2-7 provide the parts outside the CDR3, is DAMVIQNPRYQVTQFGKPVTLSCSQTLNHNVMYWYQQKSSQAPKLLFHYYDKDFNNEADTPDNFQSRRPNTSFCFLDIRSPGLGDTAMYLCATSRDGGFGSYEQYFGPGTRLTVT.

As DNA, the CDR3 is TGTGCCAGCTCAGGGACAGTAGCGAACACTGAAGCTTTCTTT. This gives the protein CASSGTVANTEAFF. The rearrangement uses TRBV18 and TRBJ1-1; 7 positions match TRBD1. J lost 1 base, V lost 5 bases, and 4 bases had no gene match. The germline V gene has CDR1 KGHSH and CDR2 LQKENI. The CDR3 runs 14 residues.

The rearrangement uses TRBV7-9 and TRBJ1-5; 9 positions match TRBD1. CDR1 is SEHNR and CDR2 is FQNEAQ in the germline V gene (reference sequence). CDR3 size: 14 residues. V trimming: 7 bases; J trimming: 4 bases; junction bases outside the gene matches: 5. In DNA form, the CDR3 reads TGTGCCAGCACCTCGGGACAGGGAAATCAGCCCCAGCATTTT. Protein sequence: CASTSGQGNQPQHF.

Only one count was recorded for this clone. The rearrangement joins TRBV14 to TRBJ2-3, with 9 bases that match TRBD2. V was pared by 4 bases and J by 2 bases, with 13 bases of the junction left unmatched. Germline V gene sequence: CDR1 SGHDN, CDR2 FVKESK. The length of the CDR3 is 18 residues. The CDR3 loop reads CASSPRRRSGRNTDTQYF. CDR3 nucleotides: TGTGCCAGCAGCCCCCGCCGGAGGAGCGGGAGGAACACAGATACGCAGTATTTT.

J is TRBJ1-1 and V is TRBV4-3, with no clear D. The V end was cut by 0 bases, the J end by 10 bases, with 12 bases between. This CDR3 spans 13 amino acids. Germline V gene lookup returns CDR1 LGHNA and CDR2 YSLEER. CDR3 protein: CASSQDSTATAFF. For the CDR3, the DNA is TGCGCCAGCAGCCAAGATAGCACTGCGACAGCTTTCTTT.

V and J are TRBV5-1 and TRBJ2-7; D is unclear. V lost 4 bases, J lost 5 bases, and 13 bases lay in between. Germline assignment: CDR1 SGHRS and CDR2 YFSETQ. This CDR3 contains 13 residues. The CDR3 loop is CASSLGVVDEQYF. The DNA for the CDR3 is TGCGCCAGCAGCCTAGGTGTGGTAGACGAGCAGTACTTC. Supplemented by reference TRBV5-1 and TRBJ2-7, the full variable domain reads KAGVTQTPRYLIKTRGQQVTLSCSPISGHRSVSWYQQTPGQGLQFLFEYFSETQRNKGNFPGRFSGRQFSNSRSEMNVSTLELGDSALYLCASSLGVVDEQYFGPGTRLTVT.

J is TRBJ2-3 and V is TRBV11-3; D unclear. The ends were cut back, 1 base at V and 0 bases at J, with 5 bases in the middle. The CDR3 contains 14 residues. Germline V gene lookup returns CDR1 SGHNT and CDR2 YENEEA. The CDR3 DNA reads as TGTGCCAGCAGCTTAGTTGGCAGCACAGATACGCAGTATTTT. Translation: CASSLVGSTDTQYF.

The chain employs TRBV11-2 and TRBJ2-7; 8 nucleotides line up with TRBD2. The V and J ends lost 1 base and 2 bases, in that order; junction bases with no gene match: 1. There are 14 residues in the CDR3. The germline V gene encodes CDR1 SGHAT and CDR2 FQNNGV. The DNA for the CDR3 is TGTGCCAGCAGCTTAGCGGGAGGGCCCTACGAGCAGTACTTC. It yields the protein CASSLAGGPYEQYF.